This TCR beta chain was sequenced during a study of identical twins. V lost 0 bases and J lost 4, with 12 bases in between. The CDR3 sequence is 15 residues long. The germline V gene has CDR1 SGHRS and CDR2 YFSETQ. TCRdb analysed the 5' RACE reads with MiXCR anew, one entry per CDR3 protein. Of about 810,000 distinct CDR3 sequences in the sample, approximately 13% are singletons; the top ten hold around 1.5%. This clonotype came up a few times. These data also featured in a second study, about yellow fever vaccine responses in identical twins.

The sequence was obtained from a woman younger than 35 in good health. The chain is built from TRBV5-1 and TRBJ2-3; D is possibly TRBD1 (6 bases). Sample: PBMCs. The CDR3 DNA sequence: TGCGCCAGCAGCTTGGGGGACAATTCCGCAGATACGCAGTATTTT. Amino acid sequence: CASSLGDNSADTQYF.